The clone carrying this T cell receptor (beta chain) came up a few times. Its antigen is not known. The data are from a study of beta chain features in type 1 diabetes. The overall study: There were 107,917,701 sorted cells examined across all samples. Regarding the study as a whole: Shortening of TCRB CDR3s, moderate but significant, appeared in all four CD4+ subsets of Type 1 diabetes patients.

This CDR3 has 16 amino acids. V shed 0 bases and J shed 7 bases, with 16 bases lying between them. Germline V gene lookup returns CDR1 LGHNA and CDR2 YNFKEQ. Cells sorted by CD45RO/CCR7/CD25/CD127/CD95/CD27 comprised CD4+ naive, central memory, regulatory and stem cell-like memory cells. All of the sorted populations showed purity greater than 95%. The entirety of the isolated RNA underwent reverse transcription, so expressed TCRB transcripts were sequenced. Libraries were prepared by immunoSEQ multiplex PCR; TCRdb keeps only in-frame clonotypes and omits some of them. Altogether roughly 450,000 clones are present, 11% to 15% being singletons, with the ten largest covering around 0.035%.

This receptor was identified in a young man in good health. The chain recombines TRBV4-2 with TRBJ2-4; D may correspond to TRBD1 or TRBD2 (5 bases each). Sequencing was performed on naive CD4+ T cells from blood. Here the CDR3 reads CASSQDGDLGRNIQYF. The CDR3, as DNA: TGTGCCAGCAGCCAAGATGGGGACCTAGGAAGGAACATTCAGTACTTC.